Shown below are 24 T cell receptor beta chains from a single sample sequenced in a study of T-cell memory formation after mild COVID-19. TCRdb processed the 5' RACE reads anew with MiXCR; each CDR3 protein has one entry. This repertoire shows around 130,000 distinct CDR3 sequences, 15% to 20% found once; its top ten account for roughly 5%. The sample taken for sequencing was PBMCs or a T cell subset sorted from them (not recorded which). The receptors originated from a man between 18 and 35 years old who had mild COVID-19 (a few samples of this study predate the infection). Cell type and time point are not known.

The chain employs TRBV28 and TRBJ1-5; 11 bases agree with TRBD1. Germline lookup yields CDR1 MDHEN and CDR2 SYDVKM. V was clipped by 7 bases and J by 6 bases; unmatched bases: 5. The CDR3 runs 14 residues. CDR3 sequence (DNA): TGTGCCAGCACCCTGGGACAGGGGGGTCAGCCCCAGCATTTT. Its translation is CASTLGQGGQPQHF. Together with reference TRBV28 and TRBJ1-5, the CDR3 gives the full variable domain: DVKVTQSSRYLVKRTGEKVFLECVQDMDHENMFWYRQDPGLGLRLIYFSYDVKMKEKGDIPEGYSVSREKKERFSLILESASTNQTSMYLCASTLGQGGQPQHFGDGTRLSIL.

This chain links TRBV7-9 with TRBJ2-6; D remains unclear. Germline V gene data show CDR1 as SEHNR and CDR2 as FQNEAQ (reference sequence). This CDR3 comprises 16 residues. Trimming cost V 4 bases and J 1 base, with 11 bases left between them. The CDR3 protein is CASSSSGASGANVLTF. CDR3 nucleotide sequence: TGTGCCAGCAGCTCGTCAGGAGCTTCTGGGGCCAACGTCCTGACTTTC.

The J gene is TRBJ1-1, the V gene TRBV5-1; D gene unclear. The germline V and J ends were trimmed by 4 bases and 1 base, with 8 bases remaining between them. Germline assignment: CDR1 SGHRS and CDR2 YFSETQ. This CDR3 region has 13 residues. The CDR3 region is CASSPDPNTEAFF. The CDR3 DNA reads TGCGCCAGCAGCCCCGACCCGAACACTGAAGCTTTCTTT.

This clonotype has a handful of counts. The rearrangement joins TRBV6-5 to TRBJ1-5; the D is unclear. This CDR3 contains 14 residues. Germline CDR1 reads MNHEY; CDR2 reads SVGAGI. The ends were cut back, 4 bases at V and 6 bases at J, with 13 bases in the middle. CDR3 coding DNA: TGTGCCAGCAGTTCTGGGGTGGTAAGTCAGCCCCAGCATTTT. Translation gives CASSSGVVSQPQHF.

The V gene is TRBV12-3 or TRBV12-4, the J gene TRBJ2-1; D tentatively fits TRBD1 or TRBD2 (6 bases each). The CDR3 is 14 residues long. V shed 6 bases and J shed 6 bases, with 15 bases lying between them. CDR3 sequence: CASRPPGATNEQFF. CDR3 bases: TGTGCCAGCAGACCCCCGGGGGCAACCAATGAGCAGTTCTTC.

There are a few counts of this clonotype. The chain combines TRBV2 with TRBJ2-2, with 9 bases matching TRBD1. The CDR3 extends over 12 amino acids. After removal of 10 bases from V and 6 bases from J, the junction contained 3 bases not matched to a gene. The germline gives CDR1 SNHLY, CDR2 FYNNEI. The CDR3 DNA reads as TGTGCCACCGGGACAGGGCCCGGGGAGCTGTTTTTT. Residues: CATGTGPGELFF.

This clonotype was seen more than once but under ten times. This rearrangement joins TRBV7-2 to TRBJ2-5; D is ambiguous. The CDR3 has 13 amino acids. The ends were cut back, 5 bases at V and 2 bases at J, with 9 bases in the middle. Germline lookup yields CDR1 SGHTA and CDR2 FQGNSA. CDR3 amino acids: CASSRRVQETQYF. The DNA of the CDR3 is TGTGCCAGCAGCCGCCGGGTTCAAGAGACCCAGTACTTC.

This clonotype was observed a handful of times. This sequence joins TRBV27 and TRBJ1-5, with D possibly TRBD1 on 5 matching bases. The CDR3 runs 13 residues. Germline CDR1 MNHEY, CDR2 SMNVEV (reference sequence). V lost 3 bases and J lost 7, with 10 bases in between. Here the CDR3 DNA reads TGTGCCAGCAGTTTCGGGAGGGACCAGCCCCAGCATTTT. Protein product: CASSFGRDQPQHF.

This clonotype was picked up many times. The J gene is TRBJ1-5, the V gene TRBV18; D unresolved. Between the trimmed V and J ends, which lost 4 bases and 1 base, there was a span of 5 bases. Germline V gene sequence: CDR1 KGHSH, CDR2 LQKENI. This CDR3 contains 13 residues. The CDR3 loop is CASSLVSNQPQHF. CDR3 sequence (DNA): TGTGCCAGCTCACTGGTCAGCAATCAGCCCCAGCATTTT.

The chain is built from TRBV7-9 and TRBJ2-3; 7 bases match TRBD2. The germline V gene encodes CDR1 SEHNR and CDR2 FQNEAQ (reference sequence). V lost 8 bases, J lost 3 bases, and 8 bases stayed unmatched. The CDR3 consists of 14 residues. The chain's CDR3 is CASAKLGGTDTQYF. The CDR3, as DNA: TGTGCCAGCGCAAAACTGGGGGGGACAGATACGCAGTATTTT.

This clonotype was counted between two and nine times. The chain uses TRBV10-1 and TRBJ1-1; D is ambiguous. Between the trimmed V and J ends, which lost 3 bases and 5 bases, there was a span of 13 bases. CDR1 and CDR2 from the germline V gene are WNHNN and SYGVQD (reference sequence). The CDR3 length is 14 residues. The CDR3 sequence: CASSDTGPTTEAFF. The CDR3 DNA reads TGCGCCAGCAGTGATACTGGACCCACGACTGAAGCTTTCTTT.

CDR3 coding DNA: TGTGCCAGCAGCTTAACGGCGGGGGCGGGGGATACGCAGTATTTT. Its protein product is CASSLTAGAGDTQYF. The rearrangement uses TRBV7-2 and TRBJ2-3; D is perhaps TRBD2 (7 bases). Germline CDR1 is SGHTA and CDR2 is FQGNSA. V gave up 2 bases and J gave up 6 bases, with 15 bases separating them. The CDR3 sequence is 15 residues long.

The chain couples TRBV9 to TRBJ2-1, with D maybe TRBD1 (5 bases). Per germline, CDR1 SGDLS and CDR2 YYNGEE. The V and J ends lost 5 bases and 4 bases respectively, with 16 bases between them. This CDR3 spans 15 amino acids. CDR3 loop: CASRGVGAEYNEQFF. The DNA for the CDR3 is TGTGCCAGCAGGGGTGTAGGGGCGGAATACAATGAGCAGTTCTTC.

The genes are TRBV5-1 and TRBJ2-5; possible D gene TRBD2, 6 bases. Germline V gene lookup returns CDR1 SGHRS and CDR2 YFSETQ. The CDR3 runs to 14 residues. V was clipped by 3 bases and J by 2 bases, with 11 bases between them. This chain's CDR3 is CASSSGRGQETQYF. The CDR3 DNA reads TGCGCCAGCAGCTCGGGACGGGGGCAAGAGACCCAGTACTTC.

This clonotype occurred a few times. The V gene is TRBV12-3 or TRBV12-4, the J gene TRBJ1-5; D unclear. V was trimmed by 8 bases and J by 7 bases, leaving 12 bases between them. The CDR3 sequence is 12 residues long. DNA for the CDR3: TGTGCCAGCTCTTGGCGAAGGCAGCCCCAGCATTTT. It encodes CASSWRRQPQHF.

The chain uses TRBV6-2 or TRBV6-3 and TRBJ2-5; 7 bases match TRBD2. The CDR3 has 13 amino acids. Germline loops: CDR1 MNHEY, CDR2 SVGEGT. The ends lost 4 bases at V and 5 bases at J; junction bases unmatched: 4. This CDR3 reads CASSSTSRETQYF. The DNA for the CDR3 is TGTGCCAGCAGTTCGACTAGCCGGGAGACCCAGTACTTC.

This clonotype appeared a few times. The CDR3 DNA follows: TGCGCCAGCAGCAGCGGGGGTTTCTCCTACAATGAGCAGTTCTTC. Translation: CASSSGGFSYNEQFF. The chain joins TRBV5-1 to TRBJ2-1; TRBD2 matches 8 bases. Germline V CDR1 and CDR2: SGHRS, YFSETQ. The trim removed 4 bases at V and 0 bases at J, leaving 3 bases unmatched. The CDR3 covers 15 residues.

This chain uses TRBV5-1 with TRBJ2-3; the match to TRBD2 covers 10 bases. This CDR3 contains 16 residues. After removal of 2 bases from V and 8 bases from J, the junction contained 11 bases not matched to a gene. CDR1 and CDR2 from the germline V gene are SGHRS and YFSETQ. This CDR3 is CASSLIAGGRGSTQYF. CDR3 DNA sequence: TGCGCCAGCAGCTTAATAGCGGGGGGACGCGGCAGTACGCAGTATTTT. Full variable domain (missing parts from reference TRBV5-1 and TRBJ2-3): KAGVTQTPRYLIKTRGQQVTLSCSPISGHRSVSWYQQTPGQGLQFLFEYFSETQRNKGNFPGRFSGRQFSNSRSEMNVSTLELGDSALYLCASSLIAGGRGSTQYFGPGTRLTVL.

The rearrangement joins TRBV9 to TRBJ2-3; TRBD2 is a possible D gene (6 bases). Germline values: CDR1 SGDLS, CDR2 YYNGEE. V lost 0 bases, J lost 5 bases, and 16 bases lay in between. The CDR3 has 16 amino acids. CDR3 DNA sequence: TGTGCCAGCAGCGTAGTTTCAGCGGGCAGGATAGATACGCAGTATTTT. Amino acids: CASSVVSAGRIDTQYF.

This clonotype has just a few counts. This chain joins TRBV28 and TRBJ2-3, with 7 bases fitting TRBD1. Germline assignment: CDR1 MDHEN and CDR2 SYDVKM. The V segment lost 4 bases and the J segment 0 bases; nucleotides outside the gene matches: 10. This CDR3 comprises 17 residues. The CDR3 DNA reads TGTGCCAGCAGTTCATCGTTCGGACAGGAGAGCACAGATACGCAGTATTTT. It yields the protein CASSSSFGQESTDTQYF.

The chain employs TRBV19 and TRBJ1-1; D remains unclear. CDR1 is LNHDA, CDR2 SQIVND, per germline (reference sequence). V was shortened by 5 bases and J by 11 bases, with 15 bases between the two germline ends. CDR3 size: 12 residues. This CDR3 reads CASSSRDFGAFF. DNA of the CDR3: TGTGCCAGTAGTTCCCGGGATTTTGGCGCTTTCTTT.

The chain carries TRBV20-1 and TRBJ1-4; D is ambiguous. Between the trimmed V and J ends, which lost 6 bases and 10 bases, there was a span of 9 bases. Germline-derived CDR1 and CDR2 are DFQATT and SNEGSKA (reference sequence). The CDR3 spans 10 residues. CDR3 in amino acids: CSAPRGKLFF. The CDR3 DNA sequence: TGCAGTGCCCCCCGCGGAAAACTGTTTTTT.

In this sample, this clonotype turned up a few times. The chain links TRBV25-1 to TRBJ2-1; unclear D gene. This CDR3 has 14 residues. Germline CDR1 and CDR2: MGHDK and SYGVNS. The ends were cut back, 4 bases at V and 7 bases at J, with 14 bases in the middle. The CDR3 region has the DNA TGTGCCAGCAGTGCCCCCCGGTCTCTTAATGAGCAGTTCTTC. Translated: CASSAPRSLNEQFF.

V gene TRBV12-3 or TRBV12-4 combines with J gene TRBJ2-4; D is possibly TRBD1 (6 bases). V lost 5 bases to trimming and J lost 5 bases, with 19 bases between them. This CDR3 has 16 residues. CDR3 in amino acids: CASSPSRDNYQNIQYF. The CDR3 DNA sequence: TGTGCCAGCAGTCCTAGCCGGGACAACTATCAAAACATTCAGTACTTC.